This T cell receptor beta chain was obtained from a study of blood T cell repertoires in COVID-19. On the study more broadly: Spain, Italy and the United States supplied samples that represented acute and convalescent COVID-19. The analysed material was cDNA or gDNA that came from T cells, B-cell-depleted T cells, or PBMCs.

From germline, CDR1 is SGHTA and CDR2 FQGTGA. V trimming: 4 bases; J trimming: 5 bases; junction bases outside the gene matches: 10. CDR3 length equals 18 residues. Per the authors' pipeline: Amplifying reference gene primers gave estimates of nucleated cell counts. The table came from immunoSEQ multiplex PCR; TCRdb's copy has only in-frame clones and leaves some out. The V and J calls and the clone size are those of that table, but D and trimming were determined from the DNA. Seen here are 250,000 or so clones, roughly 87% observed once, and the top ten hold less than 5%. Sequenced: peripheral blood. The receptor was derived from a woman aged 40-49 years who had recovered from COVID-19. V is TRBV7-3 and J is TRBJ2-1; 14 nucleotides line up with TRBD2. The DNA of the CDR3 is TGTGCCAGCAGCTCGCCGGGACTAGCGGGGGCGAGTCACAATGAGCAGTTCTTC. Translated, it gives CASSSPGLAGASHNEQFF.